A selection of T cell receptor beta chains follows, all from one sample in a study of T-cell reconstitution after alpha-beta-depleted transplantation in children. MiXCR, applied by TCRdb to the PCR reads, yields one record per CDR3 protein. This sample has about a million distinct CDR3 sequences, with around 30% found just once. The sample was PBMCs, mostly from graft donor cells, taken 360 days after TCRalphabeta/CD19-depleted stem cell transplant. The receptors were sampled from a boy less than two years old who had a stem cell transplant for SCID, so the T cells may come from the graft donor. The CDR3 runs from the conserved cysteine through the conserved F or W. Each record gives: clone size, J gene, D gene, V gene, CDR3 DNA, CDR3 protein. A D gene is named only where the DNA matches it firmly. Clone size appears in some rows only: once, few, many, or a class for an expanded clone.

many | TRBJ1-1 | . | TRBV5-1 | TGTGCCAGCAGCTTAGTTAGTAACACTGAAGCTTTCTTT | CASSLVSNTEAFF
. | TRBJ2-6 | TRBD1 | TRBV11-2 | TGTGCCAGCAGCGCCCCCGGACAGGGTTCGAAAGGGGCCAACGTCCTGACTTTC | CASSAPGQGSKGANVLTF
few | TRBJ1-2 | TRBD1 | TRBV12-3/TRBV12-4 | TGTGCCAGCACCGAGGACAGGGGTTATGGCTACACCTTC | CASTEDRGYGYTF
. | TRBJ2-2 | TRBD1 | TRBV12-3/TRBV12-4 | TGTGCCAGCAGTCCGGGACAGGGTAATCGTAAGCTGTTTTTT | CASSPGQGNRKLFF
many | TRBJ2-2 | . | TRBV5-1 | TGTGCCAGCAGCTTAACTCTCACCGGGGAGCTGTTTTTT | CASSLTLTGELFF
. | TRBJ2-5 | . | TRBV9 | TGTGCCAGCAGCCGGATAAGTCAGTTTTTCGGTGTGGGCGGGGCCCCCGAGACCCAGTACTTC | CASSRISQFFGVGGAPETQYF
many | TRBJ2-2 | . | TRBV7-9 | TGTGCCAGCAGACGGACTACTAACACCGGGGAGCTGTTTTTT | CASRRTTNTGELFF
. | TRBJ2-1 | TRBD1 | TRBV5-1 | TGCGCCAGCAAATGGGGGCAGGGGGACTACAATGAGCAGTTCTTC | CASKWGQGDYNEQFF
. | TRBJ2-4 | TRBD2 | TRBV20-1 | TGCAGTGCTAGAGAATCGCTAGCGGGGACCGGCGCCAAAAACATTCAGTACTTC | CSARESLAGTGAKNIQYF
. | TRBJ2-7 | . | TRBV6-1 | TGTGCCAGCAGTCAAGCATTAGCGGACTCCTACGAGCAGTACTTC | CASSQALADSYEQYF
. | TRBJ1-2 | . | TRBV6-2/TRBV6-3 | TGTGCCAGCACCTCTGACGGGAACTATGGCTACACCTTC | CASTSDGNYGYTF
. | TRBJ2-3 | TRBD1 | TRBV12-3/TRBV12-4 | TGTGCCAGCAGTCCAGACAGGGGAATTTTCACAGATACGCAGTATTTT | CASSPDRGIFTDTQYF
. | TRBJ2-4 | . | TRBV4-3 | TGCGCCAGCAGCCAATTGGGGGGAGGAGGAATTCAGTACTTC | CASSQLGGGGIQYF
. | TRBJ2-3 | TRBD2 | TRBV12-3/TRBV12-4 | TGTGCCAGCAGGGTAGTAGCGGGGGTCACAGATACGCAGTATTTT | CASRVVAGVTDTQYF
. | TRBJ2-7 | . | TRBV3-1 | TGTGCCAGCAGCCAAGATGAGGGGGACTCATACTATTACGAGCAGTACTTC | CASSQDEGDSYYYEQYF
few | TRBJ2-5 | TRBD2 | TRBV20-1 | TGCAGTGCTAGAAAGCGGGGCTACCAAGAGACCCAGTACTTC | CSARKRGYQETQYF
. | TRBJ2-6 | . | TRBV28 | TGTGCCAGCAGGTCCTTCCCCGGGTTTTCCTCTGGGGCCAACGTCCTGACTTTC | CASRSFPGFSSGANVLTF
many | TRBJ2-3 | . | TRBV11-2 | TGTGCCAGCAGCTATAGTGGAGGGTTTTACACAGATACGCAGTATTTT | CASSYSGGFYTDTQYF
. | TRBJ2-5 | . | TRBV29-1 | TGCAGCGTTGAAAGACGGGACGAGGGAGAGACCCAGTACTTC | CSVERRDEGETQYF
few | TRBJ2-1 | . | TRBV12-3/TRBV12-4 | TGTGCCAGCAGTTTCTCGCCAAGCTCCTACAATGAGCAGTTCTTC | CASSFSPSSYNEQFF
few | TRBJ1-1 | TRBD1 | TRBV6-5 | TGTGCCAGCATGTTCAGGGGGCCGAACCGGAACACTGAAGCTTTCTTT | CASMFRGPNRNTEAFF
. | TRBJ1-5 | . | TRBV12-3/TRBV12-4 | TGTGCCAGCAGTTTAAGGCGAGGCAGAGCTAATAGCAATCAGCCCCAGCATTTT | CASSLRRGRANSNQPQHF
few | TRBJ2-1 | . | TRBV7-6 | TGTGCCAGCAGCTTACAGGTTTACAATGAGCAGTTCTTC | CASSLQVYNEQFF
few | TRBJ2-1 | TRBD1 | TRBV6-1 | TGTGCCAGCGCGACAGGGGGTATCGACAATGAGCAGTTCTTC | CASATGGIDNEQFF
few | TRBJ2-5 | TRBD1 | TRBV12-3/TRBV12-4 | TGTGCCAGCAACCTGGGGACAGGGGTGGGCGAGACCCAGTACTTC | CASNLGTGVGETQYF
. | TRBJ2-1 | . | TRBV3-1 | TGTGCCAGCAGCCCGGGACTCTTCTCCTACAATGAGCAGTTCTTC | CASSPGLFSYNEQFF
. | TRBJ2-3 | TRBD2 | TRBV7-2 | TGTGCCAGCAGCCCTCCGGGACTAGCGGGGAGAGATACGCAGTATTTT | CASSPPGLAGRDTQYF
few | TRBJ2-5 | TRBD2 | TRBV28 | TGTGCCAGCAGTTCGATCACAGCGGGGATTGGGGAGACCCAGTACTTC | CASSSITAGIGETQYF
. | TRBJ2-4 | . | TRBV20-1 | TGCAGTGCGGGGAGCTCCAAAAACATTCAGTACTTC | CSAGSSKNIQYF
few | TRBJ1-4 | TRBD1 | TRBV7-9 | TGTGCCAGCAGCACGACAGGGGCCTTTAATGAAAAACTGTTTTTT | CASSTTGAFNEKLFF
. | TRBJ2-2 | . | TRBV12-3/TRBV12-4 | TGTGCCAGCAGTTTTGCACTAGCTCCGAACACCGGGGAGCTGTTTTTT | CASSFALAPNTGELFF
few | TRBJ1-6 | TRBD1 | TRBV18 | TGTGCCAGCTCACTACAGGGGTACTATAATTCACCCCTCCACTTT | CASSLQGYYNSPLHF
. | TRBJ1-1 | TRBD1 | TRBV29-1 | TGCAGCGTTACGGGACAGACGAACACTGAAGCTTTCTTT | CSVTGQTNTEAFF
. | TRBJ2-3 | . | TRBV5-1 | TGCGCCAGCAGCGAGCAGGGGAATCCCTACACAGATACGCAGTATTTT | CASSEQGNPYTDTQYF
few | TRBJ2-7 | TRBD1 | TRBV20-1 | TGCAGTGCTAGTGACGGGACAGGGCCCTACGAGCAGTACTTC | CSASDGTGPYEQYF
once | TRBJ2-1 | . | TRBV6-5 | TGTGCCAGCAGTTACCGCAGTTGGAATGAGCAGTTCTTC | CASSYRSWNEQFF
few | TRBJ2-2 | . | TRBV5-1 | TGCGCCAGCAGCTTGGCCGGAGTGCGCCAACGGGAGCTGTTTTTT | CASSLAGVRQRELFF